The entry below describes one T cell receptor beta chain. This record belongs to a study of early T cells in non-severe SARS-CoV-2 infection. TCRdb ran MiXCR on the 5' RACE reads and lists one entry per CDR3 protein. The data show some 30,000 distinct CDR3 sequences, with about 5% seen just once and roughly 12% held by the top ten. The sequencing sample was made of whole blood. The TCR comes from an adult who was a healthcare worker with PCR-confirmed SARS-CoV-2 infection or an uninfected control (not recorded which).

The CDR3 region has the DNA TGTGCCAGCAGCTTACCGGCACAAGGAAACACCATATATTTT. Its translation is CASSLPAQGNTIYF. V usage is TRBV11-2 and J usage is TRBJ1-3; no reliable D call. This CDR3 region has 14 residues. Germline V gene lookup returns CDR1 SGHAT and CDR2 FQNNGV. Trimming pared 2 bases from V and 4 bases from J, leaving 9 bases between.